The TCR beta chain under discussion was sequenced for a study of a mutant IDH1 vaccine in newly diagnosed glioma. As for the study in general: Vaccine dosing followed radiotherapy by 4-6 weeks, or accompanied temozolomide cycles. Treated patients had a mean age of approximately 40 years and a 62.5% male, roughly 40% female split. Study-wide results and limits: Induction of immune responses by the vaccine occurred in 85% to 95% of patients.

On this clone itself: Its antigen is still unknown.

Per germline, CDR1 MNHEY and CDR2 SVGAGI. Deletions cut 4 bases from V and 5 bases from J, with 6 bases between. The CDR3 covers 11 residues. The sample's time point: week 11, during vaccination. All doses held 300 ug of mutant IDH1 20-mer peptide, with topical imiquimod. Each tumor in the donors was a new WHO grade 3 or 4 astrocytoma, IDH1-mutant and ATRX-lost. The repertoire was sequenced with immunoSEQ multiplex PCR; TCRdb's copy has only in-frame clones and lacks some. The sample carries some 60,000 clones, roughly 80% recorded once. The sample here was PBMCs, taken from a glioma patient whose treatment included an IDH1 peptide vaccine. The clonotype originates from a man aged 50-59 years with glioma. J is TRBJ2-7 and V is TRBV6-5, with D possibly being TRBD1 or TRBD2 (5 bases each). CDR3 loop: CASSWDHEQYF. As DNA, the CDR3 is TGTGCCAGCAGTTGGGACCACGAGCAGTACTTC.